The clone carrying this T cell receptor beta chain was picked up one time. The entry originates in a study of blood T cell repertoires in COVID-19. Overall study: Samples of COVID-19 (acute and convalescent) were obtained from the United States, Italy and Spain. The cDNA or gDNA used as material had been derived from T cells, B-cell-depleted T cells, or PBMCs.

In the source study's methods: Reference gene primer amplification in the assay estimated nucleated cell counts. The repertoire was sequenced with immunoSEQ multiplex PCR; TCRdb's copy has only in-frame clones and lacks some. V and J calls plus clone size are reproduced from that table; the DNA served to infer D and trimming. Of approximately 120,000 clones listed, about 83% were seen once; the top ten hold over 4.5%. CDR1 and CDR2 (germline): LGHNA, YNFKEQ. The length of the CDR3 is 14 residues. V lost 5 bases to trimming and J lost 4 bases, with 14 bases between them. The source is a human donor in a cohort sampled during active COVID-19. Sequencing used peripheral blood. The chain carries TRBV4-2 and TRBJ1-1, with D possibly matching TRBD1 (6 bases). The CDR3 DNA follows: TGTGCCAGCAGCACAGGGAACCTGGGCACTGAAGCTTTCTTT. This sequence encodes CASSTGNLGTEAFF.